This entry features one T cell receptor (beta chain) sequence. Antigen unknown. The data were obtained in a study of T cell responses to AZD1222 COVID-19 vaccine. The germline V gene encodes CDR1 GTSNPN and CDR2 SVGIG (reference sequence). This CDR3 contains 15 residues. The germline V and J ends were trimmed by 0 bases and 0 bases, with 11 bases remaining between them. Regarding the study as a whole: It was only after the peak T cell response that any repertoires were sampled.

Profiled with immunoSEQ multiplex PCR; TCRdb holds only in-frame clones, not every one. The sample includes around 170,000 clones, about 86% of them seen just once. The chain combines TRBV30 with TRBJ1-1; D gene uncertain. Sequenced here: peripheral blood, sampled 28 days after the second AZD1222 dose. The receptor comes from an adult who received the AZD1222 COVID-19 vaccine. The CDR3 region has the DNA TGTGCCTGGAGTGTTGACCCGGCGGTGAACACTGAAGCTTTCTTT. Translation gives CAWSVDPAVNTEAFF.